The sequence of this T cell receptor beta chain was determined in a study of cytomegalovirus exposure and HLA in healthy donors. Overall study results and limits: There were some public TCRs occurring in many donors, but most TCR sequences were rare. Researchers counted roughly 150 TCR beta chains as cytomegalovirus-associated.

Data came from immunoSEQ multiplex PCR; TCRdb stores just in-frame clones and leaves some out. The sample shows roughly 150,000 clones, approximately 86% of them seen only once. Looked up from germline, CDR1 is ENHRY and CDR2 is SYGVKD. The CDR3 length is 15 residues. Trimming took off 6 bases at V and 0 bases at J, with 12 bases between the two ends. In regard to this clone: The antigen remains unidentified.

Sequencing was done on a sample of PBMCs. The receptor was derived from a man aged 18 to 29 in good health and CMV-seropositive. The chain joins TRBV10-3 to TRBJ2-1; a weak D match, TRBD2 (6 bases). CDR3 in amino acids: CAIRETTSSYNEQFF. DNA for the CDR3: TGTGCCATCAGAGAGACGACTAGCTCCTACAATGAGCAGTTCTTC.